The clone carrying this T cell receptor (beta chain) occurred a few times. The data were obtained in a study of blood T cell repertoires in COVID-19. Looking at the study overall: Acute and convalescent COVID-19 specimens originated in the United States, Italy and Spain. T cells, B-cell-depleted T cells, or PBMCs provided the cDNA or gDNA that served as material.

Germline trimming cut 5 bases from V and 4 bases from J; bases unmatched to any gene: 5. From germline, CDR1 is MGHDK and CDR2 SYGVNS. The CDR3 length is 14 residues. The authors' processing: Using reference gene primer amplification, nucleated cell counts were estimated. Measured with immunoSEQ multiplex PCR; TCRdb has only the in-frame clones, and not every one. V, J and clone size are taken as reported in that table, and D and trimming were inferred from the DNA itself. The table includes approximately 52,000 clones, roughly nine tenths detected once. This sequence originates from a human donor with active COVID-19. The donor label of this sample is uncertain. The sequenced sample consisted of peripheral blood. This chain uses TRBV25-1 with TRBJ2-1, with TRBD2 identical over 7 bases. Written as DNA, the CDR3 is TGTGCCAGCAGTCTTCCGGGGGGTTACAATGAGCAGTTCTTC. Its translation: CASSLPGGYNEQFF.